Below are 19 T cell receptor beta chains sequenced from a single sample in a study of blood T cell repertoires in COVID-19. Assay: immunoSEQ multiplex PCR; the TCRdb copy retains only in-frame clones and omits some. Of 25,000 to 35,000 clones in the sample, 75% to 90% were seen once. The sequenced sample was peripheral blood. The origin of the receptors is a man of 80 years or more with acute or convalescent COVID-19.

The V and J genes are TRBV7-9 and TRBJ1-4; possibly TRBD1 for D (6 bases). V was trimmed by 6 bases and J by 5 bases, leaving 13 bases between them. The length of the CDR3 is 14 residues. Germline loops: CDR1 SEHNR, CDR2 FQNEAQ (reference sequence). CDR3 nucleotides: TGTGCCAGCAGAGAACAGGGATCAAATGAAAAACTGTTTTTT. Its translation: CASREQGSNEKLFF.

This chain connects TRBV11-2 to TRBJ2-3, with a tentative D call TRBD2 (5 bases). V was clipped by 5 bases and J by 4 bases, with 7 bases between them. There are 12 residues in the CDR3. Looked up from germline, CDR1 is SGHAT and CDR2 is FQNNGV. The CDR3 protein is CASSREADTQYF. In nucleotides, the CDR3 is TGTGCCAGCAGCCGGGAAGCAGATACGCAGTATTTT. Together with reference TRBV11-2 and TRBJ2-3, the CDR3 gives the full variable domain: EAGVAQSPRYKIIEKRQSVAFWCNPISGHATLYWYQQILGQGPKLLIQFQNNGVVDDSQLPKDRFSAERLKGVDSTLKIQPAKLEDSAVYLCASSREADTQYFGPGTRLTVL.

The chain recombines TRBV7-6 with TRBJ2-3; TRBD2 matches 15 bases. Germline V gene sequence: CDR1 SGHVS, CDR2 FNYEAQ. This CDR3 has 16 amino acids. V was pared by 5 bases and J by 5 bases, with 5 bases of the junction left unmatched. The CDR3 loop is CASSRTSGRGGDTQYF. CDR3 in DNA: TGTGCCAGCAGCCGGACTAGCGGGAGGGGTGGAGATACGCAGTATTTT.

The J gene is TRBJ1-2, the V gene TRBV5-4; the D gene is possibly TRBD1 (5 bases). CDR1 is SGHNT, CDR2 YYREEE, per germline (reference sequence). CDR3 length: 15 amino acids. V was shortened by 3 bases and J by 3 bases, with 15 bases between the two germline ends. CDR3 DNA sequence: TGTGCCAGCAGCTATGCGGTGCAGGGCGACTATGGCTACACCTTC. Translated: CASSYAVQGDYGYTF. The whole variable domain, remainder taken from reference TRBV5-4 and TRBJ1-2, is ETGVTQSPTHLIKTRGQQVTLRCSSQSGHNTVSWYQQALGQGPQFIFQYYREEENGRGNFPPRFSGLQFPNYSSELNVNALELDDSALYLCASSYAVQGDYGYTFGSGTRLTVV.

The rearrangement links TRBV10-2 to TRBJ2-2; 9 nucleotides match TRBD2. V dropped 1 base and J dropped 0; count of bases not matched to a gene: 3. CDR1 WSHSY and CDR2 SAAADI come from the germline V gene. The CDR3 has 17 residues. The CDR3 here is CASSEWPSGANTGELFF. CDR3 in DNA: TGCGCCAGCAGTGAGTGGCCTAGCGGGGCGAACACCGGGGAGCTGTTTTTT.

This sequence joins TRBV24-1 and TRBJ1-5, with no clear D. V lost 6 bases and J lost 6, with 17 bases in between. The CDR3 spans 15 residues. Germline V CDR1 and CDR2: KGHDR, SFDVKD. As DNA, the CDR3 is TGTGCCACCAGTACGATACCGGAGGGAGTTCAGCCCCAGCATTTT. Protein product: CATSTIPEGVQPQHF.

The chain employs TRBV5-6 and TRBJ1-2; TRBD1 matches at 7 bases. The CDR3 extends over 12 amino acids. From germline, CDR1 is SGHDT and CDR2 YYEEEE. Unmatched junction bases numbered 2, after V lost 1 base and J lost 8 bases. For the CDR3, the DNA is TGTGCCAGCAGCTTGTACAGGGGCGGCTACACCTTC. This sequence encodes CASSLYRGGYTF.

The sample holds one count of this clone. The genes are TRBV5-1 and TRBJ1-2, with TRBD1 identical over 9 bases. Losses at the gene ends were 4 bases for V and 4 bases for J; bases not matched to a gene: 5. Germline V gene sequence: CDR1 SGHRS, CDR2 YFSETQ. The CDR3 length is 14 residues. DNA of the CDR3: TGCGCCAGCAGCGGAACAGGGGGCGGCTATGGCTACACCTTC. It translates to CASSGTGGGYGYTF.

This clone has only a few counts. One end of the junction is discordant with germline, which a read error may explain. The chain joins TRBV19 to TRBJ2-1, with TRBD2 as a possible D gene (6 bases). This CDR3 contains 18 residues. CDR1 LNHDA and CDR2 SQIVND come from the germline V gene (reference sequence). CDR3 DNA sequence: TGTGCCAGCAGTATCCCACCCCTAGCGCGATACTCCTACAATGAGCAGTTCTTC. It encodes CASSIPPLARYSYNEQFF.

This clone has just a few counts. The chain recombines TRBV5-4 with TRBJ2-7; tentatively, D is TRBD2 (5 bases). Per germline, CDR1 SGHNT and CDR2 YYREEE (reference sequence). V gave up 3 bases and J gave up 0 bases, with 10 bases separating them. The CDR3 loop spans 14 amino acids. This chain's CDR3 is CASSSGIYSYEQYF. Here the CDR3 DNA reads TGTGCCAGCAGCTCGGGGATTTACTCCTACGAGCAGTACTTC.

In nucleotides, the CDR3 is TGTGCCAGCAGCTTAAGCCCGGGACAGGGCTTCACCGGGGAGCTGTTTTTT. This sequence encodes CASSLSPGQGFTGELFF. The chain recombines TRBV7-6 with TRBJ2-2; 9 bases fit TRBD1. Losses at the gene ends were 2 bases for V and 4 bases for J; bases not matched to a gene: 8. The CDR3 runs to 17 residues. The germline V gene has CDR1 SGHVS and CDR2 FNYEAQ. Variable domain in full (rest from reference TRBV7-6 and TRBJ2-2): GAGVSQSPRYKVTKRGQDVALRCDPISGHVSLYWYRQALGQGPEFLTYFNYEAQQDKSGLPNDRFSAERPEGSISTLTIQRTEQRDSAMYRCASSLSPGQGFTGELFFGEGSRLTVL.

V usage is TRBV28 and J usage is TRBJ1-3, with 7 bases that match TRBD1. The CDR3 contains 13 residues. J was trimmed by 8 bases and V by 3 bases; bases with no gene match: 4. Per germline, CDR1 MDHEN and CDR2 SYDVKM. CDR3 protein: CASSLTRGDTIYF. The CDR3, as DNA: TGTGCCAGCAGTTTGACCAGGGGGGACACCATATATTTT.

The rearrangement joins TRBV28 to TRBJ1-5; TRBD1 matches at 10 bases. The trim removed 3 bases at V and 7 bases at J, leaving 12 bases unmatched. The CDR3 runs to 17 residues. Per germline, CDR1 MDHEN and CDR2 SYDVKM. CDR3 sequence reads: CASSFPRDRGSKQPQHF. CDR3 nucleotide sequence: TGTGCCAGCAGTTTCCCCAGGGACAGGGGTTCGAAACAGCCCCAGCATTTT.

This clone occurred once. CDR3 nucleotides: TGTGCCAGCAGCCAATATCGGTGGGCTACATACAATGAGCAGTTCTTC. This gives the protein CASSQYRWATYNEQFF. This chain connects TRBV14 to TRBJ2-1, with unresolved D. This CDR3 contains 16 residues. Trimming pared 2 bases from V and 4 bases from J, leaving 15 bases between. CDR1 SGHDN and CDR2 FVKESK come from the germline V gene.

The gene calls are TRBV7-9 and TRBJ1-1; D is perhaps TRBD1 (5 bases). This CDR3 contains 13 residues. Germline CDR1 SEHNR, CDR2 FQNEAQ (reference sequence). Between the trimmed V and J ends, which lost 6 bases and 1 base, there was a span of 9 bases. The CDR3 coding sequence is TGTGCCAGCAGTTCACAGGAGAACACTGAAGCTTTCTTT. This sequence encodes CASSSQENTEAFF.

This chain uses TRBV29-1 with TRBJ2-1; D possibly corresponds to TRBD1 (6 bases). CDR3 length: 14 residues. The ends were cut back, 7 bases at V and 7 bases at J, with 20 bases in the middle. From germline, CDR1 is SQVTM and CDR2 ANQGSEA. CDR3 sequence reads: CSGADQGLMNEQFF. The DNA of the CDR3 is TGCAGCGGCGCTGATCAGGGGTTGATGAATGAGCAGTTCTTC.

This chain joins TRBV11-2 and TRBJ2-7; TRBD1 matches 8 bases. There are 16 residues in the CDR3. V dropped 0 bases and J dropped 2; count of bases not matched to a gene: 6. The germline V gene encodes CDR1 SGHAT and CDR2 FQNNGV. CDR3 in amino acids: CASSLDRGPIAYEQYF. The CDR3 region has the DNA TGTGCCAGCAGCTTAGACAGGGGGCCGATCGCCTACGAGCAGTACTTC.

The V and J genes are TRBV7-2 and TRBJ2-6; 9 bases are shared with TRBD1. The CDR3 contains 17 residues. Germline V CDR1 and CDR2: SGHTA, FQGNSA. J lost 2 bases, V lost 5 bases, and 7 bases had no gene match. CDR3 loop: CASSPGTGSPGANVLTF. As DNA, the CDR3 is TGTGCCAGCAGCCCCGGGACAGGGTCTCCTGGGGCCAACGTCCTGACTTTC.

This clone was detected once. CDR3 region: CASSPGGGDTQYF. The CDR3 region has the DNA TGTGCCAGCAGCCCGGGCGGGGGGGATACGCAGTATTTT. The genes are TRBV7-2 and TRBJ2-3; 8 bases line up with TRBD2. Germline CDR1 and CDR2: SGHTA and FQGNSA. This CDR3 region has 13 residues. Trimming removed 5 bases from V and 6 bases from J; junction bases left unmatched: 4.